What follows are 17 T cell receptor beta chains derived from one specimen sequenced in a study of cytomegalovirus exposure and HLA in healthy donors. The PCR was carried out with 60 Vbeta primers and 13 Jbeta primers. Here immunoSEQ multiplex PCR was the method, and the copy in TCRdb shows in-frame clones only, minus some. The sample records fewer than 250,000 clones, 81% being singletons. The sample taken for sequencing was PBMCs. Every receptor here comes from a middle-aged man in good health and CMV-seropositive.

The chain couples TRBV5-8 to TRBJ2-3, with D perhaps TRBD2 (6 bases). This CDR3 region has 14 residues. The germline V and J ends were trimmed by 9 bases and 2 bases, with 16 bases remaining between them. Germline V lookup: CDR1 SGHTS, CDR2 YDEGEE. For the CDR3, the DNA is TGTGCCACCGGGGGACCGGGACTCACAGATACGCAGTATTTT. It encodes CATGGPGLTDTQYF.

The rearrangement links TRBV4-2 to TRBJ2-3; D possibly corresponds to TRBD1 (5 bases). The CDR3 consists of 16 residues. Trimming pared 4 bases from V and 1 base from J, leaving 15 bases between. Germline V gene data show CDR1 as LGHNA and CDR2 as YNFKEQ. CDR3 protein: CASSPSDMVGTDTQYF. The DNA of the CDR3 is TGTGCCAGCAGCCCCTCGGACATGGTGGGCACAGATACGCAGTATTTT.

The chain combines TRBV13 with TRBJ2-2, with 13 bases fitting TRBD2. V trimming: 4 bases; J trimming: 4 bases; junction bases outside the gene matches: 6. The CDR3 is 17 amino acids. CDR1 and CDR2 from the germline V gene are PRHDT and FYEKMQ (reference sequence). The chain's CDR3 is CASSSLAGGHSTGELFF. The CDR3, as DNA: TGTGCCAGCAGCTCACTAGCGGGGGGGCATAGCACCGGGGAGCTGTTTTTT.

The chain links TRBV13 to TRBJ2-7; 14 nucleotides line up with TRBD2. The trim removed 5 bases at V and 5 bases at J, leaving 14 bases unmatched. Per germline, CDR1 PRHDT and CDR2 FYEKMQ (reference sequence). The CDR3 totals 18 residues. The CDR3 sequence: CASSPPRWTSGGLHEQYF. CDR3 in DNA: TGTGCCAGCAGCCCCCCCCGGTGGACTAGCGGGGGGCTCCACGAGCAGTACTTC.

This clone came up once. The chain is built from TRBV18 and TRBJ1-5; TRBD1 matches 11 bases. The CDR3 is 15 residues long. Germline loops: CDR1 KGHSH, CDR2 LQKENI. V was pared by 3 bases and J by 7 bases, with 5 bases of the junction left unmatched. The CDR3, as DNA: TGTGCCAGCTCACCCGGGACAGGGGGATCGCAGCCCCAGCATTTT. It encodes CASSPGTGGSQPQHF.

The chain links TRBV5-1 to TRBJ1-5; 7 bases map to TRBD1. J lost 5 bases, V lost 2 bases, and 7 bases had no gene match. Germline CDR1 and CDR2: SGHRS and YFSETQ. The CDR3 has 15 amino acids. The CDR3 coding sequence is TGCGCCAGCAGCTTACGGGACAGCTCATATCAGCCCCAGCATTTT. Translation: CASSLRDSSYQPQHF.

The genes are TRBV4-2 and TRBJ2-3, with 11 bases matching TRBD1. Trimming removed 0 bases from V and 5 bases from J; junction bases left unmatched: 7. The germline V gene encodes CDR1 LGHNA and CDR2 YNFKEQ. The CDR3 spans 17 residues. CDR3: CASSQDSRTGGLDTQYF. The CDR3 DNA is TGTGCCAGCAGCCAAGACAGCAGGACAGGGGGCCTAGATACGCAGTATTTT.

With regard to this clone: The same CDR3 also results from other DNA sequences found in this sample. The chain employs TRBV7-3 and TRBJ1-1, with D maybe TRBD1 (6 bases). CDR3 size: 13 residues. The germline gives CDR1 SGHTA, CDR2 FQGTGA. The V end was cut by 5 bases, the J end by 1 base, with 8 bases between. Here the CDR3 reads CASSIQGNTEAFF. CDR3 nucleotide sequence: TGTGCCAGCAGCATACAGGGGAACACTGAAGCTTTCTTT.

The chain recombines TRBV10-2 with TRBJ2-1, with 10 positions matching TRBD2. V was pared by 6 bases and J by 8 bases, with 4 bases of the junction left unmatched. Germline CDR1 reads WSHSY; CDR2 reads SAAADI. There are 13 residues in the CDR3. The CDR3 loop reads CASRLAGADEQFF. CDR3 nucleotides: TGCGCCAGCAGGCTAGCGGGGGCGGATGAGCAGTTCTTC.

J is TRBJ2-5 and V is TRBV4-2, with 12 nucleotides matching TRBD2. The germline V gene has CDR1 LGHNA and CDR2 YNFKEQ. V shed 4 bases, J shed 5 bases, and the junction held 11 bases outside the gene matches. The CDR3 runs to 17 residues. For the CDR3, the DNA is TGTGCCAGCAGCCCCGCGTCAACTAGCGGGAGGCCGGAGACCCAGTACTTC. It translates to CASSPASTSGRPETQYF.

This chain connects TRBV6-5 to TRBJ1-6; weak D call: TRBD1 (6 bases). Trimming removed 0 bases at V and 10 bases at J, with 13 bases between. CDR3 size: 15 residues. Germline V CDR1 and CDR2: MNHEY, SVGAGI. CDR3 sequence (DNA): TGTGCCAGCAGTTACTCGACAGGTCTTCGGTCACCCCTCCACTTT. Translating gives CASSYSTGLRSPLHF.

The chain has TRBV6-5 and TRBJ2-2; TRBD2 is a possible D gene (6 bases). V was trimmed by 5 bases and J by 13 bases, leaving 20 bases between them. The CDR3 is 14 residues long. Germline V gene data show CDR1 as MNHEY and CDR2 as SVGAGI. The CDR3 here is CASSEFWRASTLFF. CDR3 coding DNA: TGTGCCAGCAGTGAATTTTGGAGGGCATCGACGCTGTTTTTT.

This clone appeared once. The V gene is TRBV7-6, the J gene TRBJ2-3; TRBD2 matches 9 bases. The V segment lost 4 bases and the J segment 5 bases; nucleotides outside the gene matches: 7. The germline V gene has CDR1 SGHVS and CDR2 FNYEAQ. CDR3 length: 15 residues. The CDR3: CASSSIAGAGDTQYF. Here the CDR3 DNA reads TGTGCCAGCAGCTCAATAGCGGGAGCGGGAGATACGCAGTATTTT.

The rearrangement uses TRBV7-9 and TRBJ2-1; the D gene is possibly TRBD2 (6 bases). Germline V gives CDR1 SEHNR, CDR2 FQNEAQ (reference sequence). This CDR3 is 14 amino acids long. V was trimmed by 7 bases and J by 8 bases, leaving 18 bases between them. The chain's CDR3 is CASKDSGAWDEQFF. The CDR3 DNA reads TGTGCCAGCAAGGATAGCGGAGCCTGGGATGAGCAGTTCTTC.

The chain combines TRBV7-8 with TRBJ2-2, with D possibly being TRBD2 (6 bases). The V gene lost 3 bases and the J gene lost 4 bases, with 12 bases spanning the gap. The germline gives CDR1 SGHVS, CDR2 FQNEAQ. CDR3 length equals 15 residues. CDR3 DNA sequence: TGTGCCAGCAGCTTTCGTGGAGGGCGCACCGGGGAGCTGTTTTTT. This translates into CASSFRGGRTGELFF.

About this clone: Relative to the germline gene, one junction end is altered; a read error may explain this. CDR3 in amino acids: CSSSYQLTGGNQPQHF. CDR3 DNA: TGTTCCAGCAGTTACCAGTTGACAGGGGGCAATCAGCCCCAGCATTTT. This chain joins TRBV7-9 and TRBJ1-5, with 8 bases that match TRBD1. The CDR3 has 16 residues. Germline CDR1 is SEHNR and CDR2 is FQNEAQ (reference sequence).

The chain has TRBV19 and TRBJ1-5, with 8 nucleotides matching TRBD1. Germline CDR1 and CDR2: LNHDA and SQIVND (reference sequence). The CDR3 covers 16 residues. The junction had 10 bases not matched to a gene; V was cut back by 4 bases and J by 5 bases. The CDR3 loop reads CASSTLLSGGYQPQHF. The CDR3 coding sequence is TGTGCCAGTAGTACCCTCCTCTCAGGGGGCTATCAGCCCCAGCATTTT.